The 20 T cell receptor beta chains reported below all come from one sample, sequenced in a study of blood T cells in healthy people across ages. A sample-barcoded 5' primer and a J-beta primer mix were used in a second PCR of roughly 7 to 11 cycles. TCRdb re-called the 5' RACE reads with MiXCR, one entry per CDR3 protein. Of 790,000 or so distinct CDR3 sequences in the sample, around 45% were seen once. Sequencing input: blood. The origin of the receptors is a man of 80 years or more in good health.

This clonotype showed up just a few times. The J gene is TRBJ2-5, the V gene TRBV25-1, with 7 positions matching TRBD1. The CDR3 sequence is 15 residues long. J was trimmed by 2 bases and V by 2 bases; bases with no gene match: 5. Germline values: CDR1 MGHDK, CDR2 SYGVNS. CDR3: CASSEQGQPQETQYF. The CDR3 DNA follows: TGTGCCAGCAGTGAACAGGGACAGCCGCAAGAGACCCAGTACTTC.

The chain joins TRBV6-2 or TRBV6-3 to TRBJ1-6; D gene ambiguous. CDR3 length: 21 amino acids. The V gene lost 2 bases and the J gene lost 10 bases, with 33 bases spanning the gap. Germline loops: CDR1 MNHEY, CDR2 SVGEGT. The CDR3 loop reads CASSYLFELWIRRSSSSPLHF. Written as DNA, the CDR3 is TGTGCCAGCAGTTACCTCTTCGAGCTCTGGATTAGGAGAAGCAGTAGCTCACCCCTCCACTTT.

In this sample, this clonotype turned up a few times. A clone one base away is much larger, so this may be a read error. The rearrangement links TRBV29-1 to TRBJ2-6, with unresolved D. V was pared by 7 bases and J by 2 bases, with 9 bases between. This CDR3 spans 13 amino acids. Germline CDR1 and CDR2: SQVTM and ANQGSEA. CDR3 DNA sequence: TGCAGCGGGGTTCGCGCTGGGGCCAACGTCCTGACTTTC. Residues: CSGVRAGANVLTF.

The CDR3 DNA reads TGCAGCGTTGAGGTCAGCGCGGGCGGGGAGCTGTTTTTT. The encoded protein is CSVEVSAGGELFF. The chain carries TRBV29-1 and TRBJ2-2; a weak D match, TRBD2 (5 bases). The germline V gene has CDR1 SQVTM and CDR2 ANQGSEA. V was clipped by 3 bases and J by 7 bases, with 12 bases between them. The CDR3 runs 13 residues.

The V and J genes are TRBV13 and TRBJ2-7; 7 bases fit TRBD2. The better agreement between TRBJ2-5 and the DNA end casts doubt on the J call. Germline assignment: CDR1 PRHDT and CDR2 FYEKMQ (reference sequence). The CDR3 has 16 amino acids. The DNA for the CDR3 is TGTGCCAGCAGCGCCATATCCCGAGAAGGCGGGGGGACCCAGTACTTC. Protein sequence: CASSAISREGGGTQYF.

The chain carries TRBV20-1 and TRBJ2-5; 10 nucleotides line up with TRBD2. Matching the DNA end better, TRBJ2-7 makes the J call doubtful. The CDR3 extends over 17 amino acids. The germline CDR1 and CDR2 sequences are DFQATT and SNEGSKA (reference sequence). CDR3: CSARDREGASGSYEQYF. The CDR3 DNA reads TGCAGTGCTAGAGATCGGGAAGGGGCTAGCGGGAGCTACGAGCAGTACTTC.

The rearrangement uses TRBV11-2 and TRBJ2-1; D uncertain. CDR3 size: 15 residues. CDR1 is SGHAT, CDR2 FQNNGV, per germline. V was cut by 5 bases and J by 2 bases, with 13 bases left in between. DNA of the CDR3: TGTGCCAGCAGCCCCGCCACCTTACCCTACAATGAGCAGTTCTTC. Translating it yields CASSPATLPYNEQFF.

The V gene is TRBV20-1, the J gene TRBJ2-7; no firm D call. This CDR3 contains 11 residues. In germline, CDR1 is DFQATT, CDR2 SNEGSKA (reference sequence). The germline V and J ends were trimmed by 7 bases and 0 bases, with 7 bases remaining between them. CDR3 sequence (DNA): TGCAGTGGCCAGCACTCCTACGAGCAGTACTTC. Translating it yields CSGQHSYEQYF.

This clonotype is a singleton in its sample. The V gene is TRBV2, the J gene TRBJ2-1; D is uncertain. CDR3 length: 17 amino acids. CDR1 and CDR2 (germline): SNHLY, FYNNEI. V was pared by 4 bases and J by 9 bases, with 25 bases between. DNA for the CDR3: TGTGCCAGCAGTGTGGATTTGTGGAAGGGCACGACTTTTGAGCAGTTCTTC. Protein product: CASSVDLWKGTTFEQFF.

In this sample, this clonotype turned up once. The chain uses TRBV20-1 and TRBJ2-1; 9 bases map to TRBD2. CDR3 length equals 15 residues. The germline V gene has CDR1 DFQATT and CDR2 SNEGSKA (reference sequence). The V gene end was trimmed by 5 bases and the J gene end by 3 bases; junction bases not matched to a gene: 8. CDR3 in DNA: TGCAGTGCTTCCGGGACTAGCAGGAGCTACAATGAGCAGTTCTTC. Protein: CSASGTSRSYNEQFF.

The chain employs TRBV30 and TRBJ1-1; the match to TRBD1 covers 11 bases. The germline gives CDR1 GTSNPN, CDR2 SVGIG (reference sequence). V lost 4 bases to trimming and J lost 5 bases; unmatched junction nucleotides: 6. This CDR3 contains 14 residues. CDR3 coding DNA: TGTGCCTGGAACCAAGGACAGGGGGCGACTGAAGCTTTCTTT. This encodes CAWNQGQGATEAFF.

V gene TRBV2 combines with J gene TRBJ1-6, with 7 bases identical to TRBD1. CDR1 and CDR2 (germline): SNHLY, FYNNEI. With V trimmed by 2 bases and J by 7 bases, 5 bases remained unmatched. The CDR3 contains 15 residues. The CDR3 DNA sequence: TGTGCCAGCAGTGAACCGAAGGGACAGAATTCACCCCTCCACTTT. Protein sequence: CASSEPKGQNSPLHF.

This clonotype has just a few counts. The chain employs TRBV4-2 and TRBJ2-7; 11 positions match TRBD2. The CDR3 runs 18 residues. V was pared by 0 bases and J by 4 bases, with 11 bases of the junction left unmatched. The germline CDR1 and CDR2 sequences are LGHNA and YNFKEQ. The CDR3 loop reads CASSQDQTSGILRYEQYF. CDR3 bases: TGTGCCAGCAGCCAAGATCAGACTAGCGGGATCCTCAGGTACGAGCAGTACTTC.

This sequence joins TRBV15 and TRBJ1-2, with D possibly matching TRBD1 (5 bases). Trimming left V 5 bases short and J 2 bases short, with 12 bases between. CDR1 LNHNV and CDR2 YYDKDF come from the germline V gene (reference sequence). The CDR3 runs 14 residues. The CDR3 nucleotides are TGTGCCACCAGCGATGGGGGGGACAACTATGGCTACACCTTC. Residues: CATSDGGDNYGYTF.

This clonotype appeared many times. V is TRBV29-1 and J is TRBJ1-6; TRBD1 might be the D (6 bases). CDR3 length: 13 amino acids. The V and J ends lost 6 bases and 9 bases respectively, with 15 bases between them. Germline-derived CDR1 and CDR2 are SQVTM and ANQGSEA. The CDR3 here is CSVATGSGSPLHF. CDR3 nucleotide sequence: TGCAGCGTCGCCACAGGGTCCGGTTCACCCCTCCACTTT.

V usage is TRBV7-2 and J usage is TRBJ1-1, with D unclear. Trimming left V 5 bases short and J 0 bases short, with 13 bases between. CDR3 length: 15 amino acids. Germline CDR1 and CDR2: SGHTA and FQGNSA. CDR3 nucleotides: TGTGCCAGCAGCCCGGATCATGCGATGAACACTGAAGCTTTCTTT. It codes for CASSPDHAMNTEAFF.

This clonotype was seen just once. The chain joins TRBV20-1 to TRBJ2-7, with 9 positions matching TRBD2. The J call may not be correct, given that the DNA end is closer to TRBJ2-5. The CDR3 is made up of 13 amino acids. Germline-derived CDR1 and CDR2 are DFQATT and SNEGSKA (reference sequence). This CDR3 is CSAEREAGETQYF. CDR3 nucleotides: TGCAGTGCTGAGCGGGAGGCGGGTGAGACCCAGTACTTC.

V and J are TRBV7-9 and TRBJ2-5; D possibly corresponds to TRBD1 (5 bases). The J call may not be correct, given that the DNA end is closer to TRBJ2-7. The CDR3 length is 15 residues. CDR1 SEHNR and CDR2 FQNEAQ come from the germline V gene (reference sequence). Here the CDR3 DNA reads TGTGCCAGCAGCTTAGGGGGCGTAGAGGTCTACGAGCAGTACTTC. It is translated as CASSLGGVEVYEQYF.

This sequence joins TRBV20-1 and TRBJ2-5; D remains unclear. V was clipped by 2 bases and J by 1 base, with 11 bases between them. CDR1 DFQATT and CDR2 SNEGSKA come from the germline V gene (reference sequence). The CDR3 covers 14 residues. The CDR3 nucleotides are TGCAGTGCTAGACCCCCGAGATCCCAAGAGACCCAGTACTTC. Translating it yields CSARPPRSQETQYF.

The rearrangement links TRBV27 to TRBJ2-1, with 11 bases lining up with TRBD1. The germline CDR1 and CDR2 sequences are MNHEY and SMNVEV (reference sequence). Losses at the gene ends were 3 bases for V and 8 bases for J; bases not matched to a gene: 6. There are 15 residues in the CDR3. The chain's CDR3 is CASSFKGQGGYEQFF. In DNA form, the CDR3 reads TGTGCCAGCAGTTTCAAGGGACAGGGGGGTTATGAGCAGTTCTTC.